This is a list of T cell receptor beta chains from one sample in a study of T cell responses to AZD1222 COVID-19 vaccine. Using immunoSEQ multiplex PCR, the repertoire was profiled, and TCRdb retains in-frame clones only, with some absent. The table lists 90,000 to 150,000 clones, around nine tenths of them singletons. Sample: peripheral blood, taken on day 0 of AZD1222 vaccination. Receptors were obtained from an adult in good health. Each CDR3 is given with its conserved first and last residue. A D gene is named only where the DNA matches it firmly. Rows may omit the clone size; those that give it use once, few, many or a size class.

v_gene: TRBV7-9
d_gene: .
j_gene: TRBJ2-7
abundance: few
CDR3nt: TGTGCCTATCAGGAACAGGGCTCCTACGAGCAGTACTTC
CDR3aa: CAYQEQGSYEQYF

v_gene: TRBV14
d_gene: .
j_gene: TRBJ1-2
abundance: .
CDR3nt: TGTGCCAGCAGCCAAGGGCCCTATGGCTACACCTTC
CDR3aa: CASSQGPYGYTF

v_gene: TRBV19
d_gene: .
j_gene: TRBJ1-3
abundance: .
CDR3nt: TGTGCCAGTAGTTTCTTGGGGGCATCTGGAAACACCATATATTTT
CDR3aa: CASSFLGASGNTIYF

v_gene: TRBV2
d_gene: .
j_gene: TRBJ1-6
abundance: .
CDR3nt: TGTGCCAGCAGTGGAGAGAGCTCCTATAATTCACCCCTCCACTTT
CDR3aa: CASSGESSYNSPLHF

v_gene: TRBV6-6
d_gene: .
j_gene: TRBJ1-5
abundance: once
CDR3nt: TGTGCCAGCAGTTACTCGAGGCTTAGCAATCAGCCCCAGCATTTT
CDR3aa: CASSYSRLSNQPQHF

v_gene: TRBV28
d_gene: TRBD1
j_gene: TRBJ2-7
abundance: .
CDR3nt: TGTGCCAGCAGTCCTCCGCGACAGGGTACCGGGGAGCAGTACTTC
CDR3aa: CASSPPRQGTGEQYF

v_gene: TRBV6-6
d_gene: .
j_gene: TRBJ1-2
abundance: .
CDR3nt: TGTGCCAGCAGTTACACACGGGACGGCGATTTAACCTTC
CDR3aa: CASSYTRDGDLTF

v_gene: TRBV9
d_gene: .
j_gene: TRBJ1-1
abundance: .
CDR3nt: TGTGCCAGCAGCGTGGCAGGGGAGGGCACTGAAGCTTTCTTT
CDR3aa: CASSVAGEGTEAFF

v_gene: TRBV29-1
d_gene: .
j_gene: TRBJ1-1
abundance: few
CDR3nt: TGCAGCGTTGAGAAAGGACAGTCCACTGAAGCTTTCTTT
CDR3aa: CSVEKGQSTEAFF

v_gene: TRBV28
d_gene: TRBD1
j_gene: TRBJ1-2
abundance: .
CDR3nt: TGTGCCAGCTACCGGCCGGACAGGGCTAACTATGGCTACACCTTC
CDR3aa: CASYRPDRANYGYTF

v_gene: TRBV5-1
d_gene: .
j_gene: TRBJ2-3
abundance: .
CDR3nt: TGCGCCAGCAGCTTTGGTCCAGGGATGTTCGATACGCAGTATTTT
CDR3aa: CASSFGPGMFDTQYF

v_gene: TRBV7-6
d_gene: TRBD2
j_gene: TRBJ2-7
abundance: .
CDR3nt: TGTGCCAGCAGCTTACGGCGGGAGACCACCTACGAGCAGTACTTC
CDR3aa: CASSLRRETTYEQYF

v_gene: TRBV13
d_gene: .
j_gene: TRBJ2-3
abundance: .
CDR3nt: TGTGCCAGCAGCTCTTCCCTCTCTAGCACAGATACGCAGTATTTT
CDR3aa: CASSSSLSSTDTQYF

v_gene: TRBV10-3
d_gene: .
j_gene: TRBJ2-1
abundance: .
CDR3nt: TGTGCCGGCGCGGACCTCCAGAATGAGCAGTTCTTC
CDR3aa: CAGADLQNEQFF

v_gene: TRBV5-1
d_gene: .
j_gene: TRBJ1-3
abundance: .
CDR3nt: TGCGCCAGCAGCTTGGCATACCCCGGGACTCCGGGAAACACCATATATTTT
CDR3aa: CASSLAYPGTPGNTIYF

v_gene: TRBV28
d_gene: TRBD1
j_gene: TRBJ2-3
abundance: .
CDR3nt: TGTGCCAGCAGATCCGGGACAGGGTATGGAGATACGCAGTATTTT
CDR3aa: CASRSGTGYGDTQYF

v_gene: TRBV12-5
d_gene: .
j_gene: TRBJ1-1
abundance: .
CDR3nt: TGTGCTAGTGCCCAAGGAGCGGATGCTGAAGCTTTCTTT
CDR3aa: CASAQGADAEAFF

v_gene: TRBV3-1/TRBV3-2
d_gene: .
j_gene: TRBJ2-3
abundance: .
CDR3nt: TGTGCCACCGGGGGAGATACGCAGTATTTT
CDR3aa: CATGGDTQYF

v_gene: TRBV9
d_gene: TRBD1
j_gene: TRBJ2-5
abundance: .
CDR3nt: TGTGCCAGCAGCGTAGGAACAGGGGGTACCCAAGAGACCCAGTACTTC
CDR3aa: CASSVGTGGTQETQYF

v_gene: TRBV21-1
d_gene: .
j_gene: TRBJ2-7
abundance: .
CDR3nt: TGTGCCAGCAGCAAAAGCTATCTAGGGCAGTACTTC
CDR3aa: CASSKSYLGQYF

v_gene: TRBV7-2
d_gene: .
j_gene: TRBJ2-6
abundance: .
CDR3nt: TGTGCCAGCAGCCCCCGCCAGGCTGGGGCCAACGTCCTGACTTTC
CDR3aa: CASSPRQAGANVLTF

v_gene: TRBV5-1
d_gene: .
j_gene: TRBJ2-2
abundance: .
CDR3nt: TGCGCCAGCAGCTTGTCCCCGAACACCGGGGAGCTGTTTTTT
CDR3aa: CASSLSPNTGELFF

v_gene: TRBV5-1
d_gene: TRBD1
j_gene: TRBJ1-1
abundance: .
CDR3nt: TGCGCCAGCAGCCGCGAGACAGGGCGGCACACTGAAGCTTTCTTT
CDR3aa: CASSRETGRHTEAFF

v_gene: TRBV29-1
d_gene: .
j_gene: TRBJ2-3
abundance: .
CDR3nt: TGCAGCGTTGGTAAGGGCAGCACAGATACGCAGTATTTT
CDR3aa: CSVGKGSTDTQYF

v_gene: TRBV7-9
d_gene: TRBD1
j_gene: TRBJ2-2
abundance: .
CDR3nt: TGTGCCAGCAGCCGCGGACAGGCCAACACCGGGGAGCTGTTTTTT
CDR3aa: CASSRGQANTGELFF

v_gene: TRBV30
d_gene: .
j_gene: TRBJ2-6
abundance: few
CDR3nt: TGTGCCTGGAGTAGAGGGGGGGCCGGGGCCAACGTCCTGACTTTC
CDR3aa: CAWSRGGAGANVLTF

v_gene: TRBV4-1
d_gene: TRBD2
j_gene: TRBJ2-5
abundance: .
CDR3nt: TGCGCCAGCAGCCGATGTGAAAGCGGGAGGGCCGTGGTTTATCGGGAGACCCAGTACTTC
CDR3aa: CASSRCESGRAVVYRETQYF

v_gene: TRBV12-3/TRBV12-4
d_gene: .
j_gene: TRBJ1-2
abundance: .
CDR3nt: TGTGCCAGCAGTTTAGCTGGGTCTTATGGCTACACCTTC
CDR3aa: CASSLAGSYGYTF

v_gene: TRBV27
d_gene: .
j_gene: TRBJ2-4
abundance: .
CDR3nt: TGTGCCAGCAGTTTCGGGTGGGACATTCAGTACTTC
CDR3aa: CASSFGWDIQYF

v_gene: TRBV28
d_gene: .
j_gene: TRBJ1-2
abundance: .
CDR3nt: TGTGCCAGCAGTTTCCGGGGTAACTATGGCTACACCTTC
CDR3aa: CASSFRGNYGYTF

v_gene: TRBV19
d_gene: TRBD2
j_gene: TRBJ2-2
abundance: .
CDR3nt: TGTGCCAGTAGTGCTCTAGCGGGAGTGGTCACCGGGGAGCTGTTTTTT
CDR3aa: CASSALAGVVTGELFF

v_gene: TRBV7-2
d_gene: .
j_gene: TRBJ2-3
abundance: .
CDR3nt: TGTGCCAGCAGTCGTATTTCCGATACGCAGTATTTT
CDR3aa: CASSRISDTQYF

v_gene: TRBV2
d_gene: TRBD2
j_gene: TRBJ2-3
abundance: few
CDR3nt: TGTGCCACTGGGGGGGTGGGGACAGATACGCAGTATTTT
CDR3aa: CATGGVGTDTQYF

v_gene: TRBV19
d_gene: TRBD2
j_gene: TRBJ2-5
abundance: .
CDR3nt: TGTGCCAGAACTAGCGGGAGAGAGCGGGAGACCCAGTACTTC
CDR3aa: CARTSGRERETQYF

v_gene: TRBV6-2/TRBV6-3
d_gene: .
j_gene: TRBJ1-1
abundance: .
CDR3nt: TGTGCCAGCAGTTACCCCGAGGGCAGACCGAACACTGAAGCTTTCTTT
CDR3aa: CASSYPEGRPNTEAFF

v_gene: TRBV29-1
d_gene: .
j_gene: TRBJ2-3
abundance: .
CDR3nt: TGCAGCTCCAAACGGGGAATTGGGACAGATACGCAGTATTTT
CDR3aa: CSSKRGIGTDTQYF

v_gene: TRBV7-9
d_gene: .
j_gene: TRBJ2-5
abundance: .
CDR3nt: TGTGCCAGCAGTTCAAGTGAGACCCTCCGGGGAGAGACCCAGTACTTC
CDR3aa: CASSSSETLRGETQYF

v_gene: TRBV19
d_gene: .
j_gene: TRBJ2-7
abundance: .
CDR3nt: TGTGCCAGTAGTATAGAAGTTTCCTACGAGCAGTACTTC
CDR3aa: CASSIEVSYEQYF

v_gene: TRBV5-1
d_gene: .
j_gene: TRBJ2-1
abundance: .
CDR3nt: TGCGCCAGCAGCTTGGTACTGGCGGGCGGTACCAGTGAGCAGTTCTTC
CDR3aa: CASSLVLAGGTSEQFF

v_gene: TRBV28
d_gene: .
j_gene: TRBJ2-7
abundance: .
CDR3nt: TGTGCCAGCAGTCCGACCGGGACGGTTTCCTACGAGCAGTACTTC
CDR3aa: CASSPTGTVSYEQYF

v_gene: TRBV11-2
d_gene: TRBD1
j_gene: TRBJ2-7
abundance: .
CDR3nt: TGTGCCAGCAGCTTCCACGGGACAGACGACTACGAGCAGTACTTC
CDR3aa: CASSFHGTDDYEQYF

v_gene: TRBV28
d_gene: .
j_gene: TRBJ2-1
abundance: .
CDR3nt: TGTGCCAGCACGGGGTTTGGCGCGATTAAGCAGTTCTTC
CDR3aa: CASTGFGAIKQFF

v_gene: TRBV28
d_gene: .
j_gene: TRBJ2-1
abundance: once
CDR3nt: TGTGCCAGCAGACAGTTTTCCTACAATGAGCAGTTCTTC
CDR3aa: CASRQFSYNEQFF

v_gene: TRBV9
d_gene: .
j_gene: TRBJ1-3
abundance: .
CDR3nt: TGTGCCAGCAGCGTAAGCCGGCTCATCTCTGGAAACACCATATATTTT
CDR3aa: CASSVSRLISGNTIYF

v_gene: TRBV6-5
d_gene: TRBD1
j_gene: TRBJ1-5
abundance: .
CDR3nt: TGTGCCAGCAGCCTACAGGGGGATCAGCCCCAGCATTTT
CDR3aa: CASSLQGDQPQHF